The 17 T cell receptor beta chains below all came from one sample that was sequenced in a study of shared clonotypes between healthy human individuals. Using immunoSEQ multiplex PCR, the repertoire was profiled, and TCRdb retains in-frame clones only, with some absent. The sample lists about 510,000 clones, around 96% seen once, with 0.06% in the top ten. Material for sequencing was naive CD4+ T cells sorted from blood. Subset given: CD45RA+ positively selected. Every receptor here comes from a woman aged 25 to 45 in good health.

The chain couples TRBV28 to TRBJ1-2; a weak D match, TRBD1 (5 bases). The CDR3 sequence is 13 residues long. Germline lookup yields CDR1 MDHEN and CDR2 SYDVKM. Deletions cut 10 bases from V and 6 bases from J, with 18 bases between. The CDR3 protein is CAITRGLRDGYTF. For the CDR3, the DNA is TGTGCCATCACCCGGGGGTTGCGGGATGGCTACACCTTC.

The chain uses TRBV4-1 and TRBJ2-1; tentatively, D is TRBD2 (5 bases). CDR1 and CDR2 from the germline V gene are MGHRA and YSYEKL. The CDR3 runs 17 residues. Trimming took off 2 bases at V and 7 bases at J, with 21 bases between the two ends. The CDR3 nucleotides read TGCGCCAGCAGCCAATCTCGCTCACGAGGGAGATCAAATGAGCAGTTCTTC. This codes for CASSQSRSRGRSNEQFF.

V gene TRBV5-1 combines with J gene TRBJ2-1, with 11 bases lining up with TRBD2. The CDR3 consists of 15 residues. CDR1 and CDR2 from the germline V gene are SGHRS and YFSETQ. The V gene end was trimmed by 4 bases and the J gene end by 4 bases; junction bases not matched to a gene: 4. The CDR3 bases are TGCGCCAGCAGCGCACTAGCGGGAGCGTACAATGAGCAGTTCTTC. It codes for CASSALAGAYNEQFF.

The rearrangement links TRBV29-1 to TRBJ2-1; no clear D gene. Germline loops: CDR1 SQVTM, CDR2 ANQGSEA. The CDR3 spans 13 residues. V was clipped by 1 base and J by 5 bases, with 9 bases between them. CDR3 sequence reads: CSVEGPANNEQFF. DNA of the CDR3: TGCAGCGTTGAAGGCCCGGCAAACAATGAGCAGTTCTTC.

CDR3 amino acids: CAISESKRLAGGDEQFF. For the CDR3, the DNA is TGTGCCATCAGTGAGTCGAAGCGGCTAGCGGGGGGCGATGAGCAGTTCTTC. The rearrangement joins TRBV10-3 to TRBJ2-1; TRBD2 agrees at 11 bases. V gave up 0 bases and J gave up 8 bases; unmatched junction bases: 9. CDR3 length: 17 amino acids. Per germline, CDR1 ENHRY and CDR2 SYGVKD.

V is TRBV27 and J is TRBJ2-7, with TRBD1 identical over 9 bases. This CDR3 has 13 amino acids. Trimming cost V 6 bases and J 5 bases; bases outside gene matches: 5. Germline lookup yields CDR1 MNHEY and CDR2 SMNVEV (reference sequence). This CDR3 reads CASRPGTGHEQYF. In DNA, the CDR3 is TGTGCCAGCAGGCCCGGGACAGGGCACGAGCAGTACTTC.

The V and J genes are TRBV7-6 and TRBJ2-7; the match to TRBD2 covers 10 bases. CDR1 is SGHVS and CDR2 is FNYEAQ in the germline V gene. The CDR3 has 19 amino acids. V shed 1 base and J 3 bases; nucleotides not matched to a gene: 15. The CDR3 coding sequence is TGTGCCAGCAGCTTAGAACCGCTAGCGGGAGAGGGGAAGGGCTACGAGCAGTACTTC. Its protein product is CASSLEPLAGEGKGYEQYF.

The chain employs TRBV12-5 and TRBJ2-7; D remains unclear. Germline V CDR1 and CDR2: LGHNT, FRNRAP. V lost 6 bases, J lost 9 bases, and 6 bases lay in between. CDR3 size: 9 residues. CDR3 sequence (DNA): TGTGCTAGTGGGTTTAGGCAGTACTTC. This translates into CASGFRQYF.

This clone is a singleton in its sample. The chain recombines TRBV19 with TRBJ2-5, with 7 bases lining up with TRBD2. V shed 5 bases and J 5 bases; nucleotides not matched to a gene: 5. From germline, CDR1 is LNHDA and CDR2 SQIVND (reference sequence). This CDR3 spans 13 amino acids. As DNA, the CDR3 is TGTGCCAGTAGTCCTACTAGCGAGGAGACCCAGTACTTC. Amino acid sequence: CASSPTSEETQYF. The entire variable domain, with the rest obtained from reference TRBV19 and TRBJ2-5, is as follows: DGGITQSPKYLFRKEGQNVTLSCEQNLNHDAMYWYRQDPGQGLRLIYYSQIVNDFQKGDIAEGYSVSREKKESFPLTVTSAQKNPTAFYLCASSPTSEETQYFGPGTRLLVL.

Worth noting for this clone: Within the sample, other DNA sequences also encode this same CDR3. V usage is TRBV10-3 and J usage is TRBJ1-1; perhaps TRBD1 as D (6 bases). CDR3 size: 13 residues. Trimming stripped 2 bases from V and 4 bases from J, with 8 bases between. CDR1 and CDR2 (germline): ENHRY, SYGVKD. Written as DNA, the CDR3 is TGTGCCATCAGTGAGCTAGGGGGCACTGAAGCTTTCTTT. This encodes CAISELGGTEAFF.

V is TRBV7-2 and J is TRBJ1-5; D might be TRBD1 (5 bases). The CDR3 has 14 residues. Germline CDR1 and CDR2: SGHTA and FQGNSA. Trimming took 5 bases from V and 3 from J, leaving 11 bases between them. The CDR3 loop is CASSLTGLNQPQHF. The CDR3 bases are TGTGCCAGCAGCCTGACGGGACTCAATCAGCCCCAGCATTTT.

The chain combines TRBV27 with TRBJ1-6; D gene uncertain. The V gene lost 5 bases and the J gene lost 6 bases, with 8 bases spanning the gap. Per the germline V gene, CDR1 is MNHEY and CDR2 is SMNVEV (reference sequence). The CDR3 is 13 amino acids. CDR3 sequence reads: CASSTDTNSPLHF. The DNA for the CDR3 is TGTGCCAGCAGTACAGATACTAATTCACCCCTCCACTTT.

This clone was recorded only once. The CDR3 nucleotides are TGTGCCAGCACCCAGTCTTTGGGCCTAGTTGAGCAGTACTTC. Translation gives CASTQSLGLVEQYF. The genes are TRBV19 and TRBJ2-7; D call uncertain. The CDR3 has 14 residues. The ends were cut back, 9 bases at V and 7 bases at J, with 22 bases in the middle. From germline, CDR1 is LNHDA and CDR2 SQIVND (reference sequence).

The rearrangement links TRBV28 to TRBJ2-7; 9 nucleotides match TRBD2. CDR3 length: 15 amino acids. Losses at the gene ends were 8 bases for V and 4 bases for J; bases not matched to a gene: 12. In germline, CDR1 is MDHEN, CDR2 SYDVKM. The DNA of the CDR3 is TGTGCCAGCGTCGCGGGAGGGCCGCTTGGGTACGAGCAGTACTTC. This translates into CASVAGGPLGYEQYF.

The chain carries TRBV5-4 and TRBJ2-5; the match to TRBD2 covers 7 bases. With the DNA end fitting TRBJ2-7 better, the J assignment may be wrong. Per germline, CDR1 SGHNT and CDR2 YYREEE (reference sequence). The CDR3 has 15 amino acids. In DNA form, the CDR3 reads TGTGCCAGCAGCTTGGTCAAGGCGGGGGCCTACGAGCAGTACTTC. Its protein is CASSLVKAGAYEQYF.

This chain connects TRBV5-1 to TRBJ2-3, with D perhaps TRBD1 (6 bases). This CDR3 has 16 amino acids. CDR1 and CDR2 from the germline V gene are SGHRS and YFSETQ. The V and J ends lost 3 bases and 4 bases respectively, with 18 bases between them. The CDR3 protein is CASSSGAGFIADTQYF. The CDR3, as DNA: TGCGCCAGCAGCTCAGGGGCGGGTTTCATCGCAGATACGCAGTATTTT.

J is TRBJ2-7 and V is TRBV5-6; 9 bases match TRBD2. Germline-derived CDR1 and CDR2 are SGHDT and YYEEEE. Trimming removed 3 bases from V and 3 bases from J; junction bases left unmatched: 7. The CDR3 extends over 15 amino acids. DNA of the CDR3: TGTGCCAGCAGCTACCTGGCGGGGGGGGGCTACGAGCAGTACTTC. Amino acid sequence: CASSYLAGGGYEQYF.